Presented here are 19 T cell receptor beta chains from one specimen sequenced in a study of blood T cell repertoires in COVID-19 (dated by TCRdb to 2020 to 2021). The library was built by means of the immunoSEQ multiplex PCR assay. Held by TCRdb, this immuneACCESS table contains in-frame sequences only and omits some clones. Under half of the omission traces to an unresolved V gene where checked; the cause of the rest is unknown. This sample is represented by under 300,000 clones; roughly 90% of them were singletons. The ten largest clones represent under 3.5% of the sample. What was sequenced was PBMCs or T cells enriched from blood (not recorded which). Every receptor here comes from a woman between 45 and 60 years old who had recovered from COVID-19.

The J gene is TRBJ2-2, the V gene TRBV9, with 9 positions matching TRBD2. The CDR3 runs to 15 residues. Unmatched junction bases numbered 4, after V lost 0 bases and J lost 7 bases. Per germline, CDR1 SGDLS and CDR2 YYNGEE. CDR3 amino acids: CASSVGREGIGELFF. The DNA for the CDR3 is TGTGCCAGCAGCGTAGGGCGGGAGGGAATCGGGGAGCTGTTTTTT.

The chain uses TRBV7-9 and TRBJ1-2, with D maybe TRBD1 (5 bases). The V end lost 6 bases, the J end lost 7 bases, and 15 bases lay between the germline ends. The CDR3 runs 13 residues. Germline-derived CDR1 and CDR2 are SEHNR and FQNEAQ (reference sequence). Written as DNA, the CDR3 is TGTGCCAGCAGTTGGGGGGGATCGCGTGGCTACACCTTC. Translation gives CASSWGGSRGYTF.

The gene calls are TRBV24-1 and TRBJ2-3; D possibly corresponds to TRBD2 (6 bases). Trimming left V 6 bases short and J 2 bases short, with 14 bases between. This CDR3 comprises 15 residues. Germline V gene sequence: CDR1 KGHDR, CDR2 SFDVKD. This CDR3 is CATSPWDSLTDTQYF. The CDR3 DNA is TGTGCCACCAGTCCCTGGGACTCACTCACAGATACGCAGTATTTT.

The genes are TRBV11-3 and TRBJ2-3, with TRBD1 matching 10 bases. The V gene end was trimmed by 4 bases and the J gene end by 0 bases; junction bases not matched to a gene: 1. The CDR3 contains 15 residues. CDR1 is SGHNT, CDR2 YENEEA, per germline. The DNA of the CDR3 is TGTGCCAGCAGCTCGGGACAGGGGAGCACAGATACGCAGTATTTT. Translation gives CASSSGQGSTDTQYF.

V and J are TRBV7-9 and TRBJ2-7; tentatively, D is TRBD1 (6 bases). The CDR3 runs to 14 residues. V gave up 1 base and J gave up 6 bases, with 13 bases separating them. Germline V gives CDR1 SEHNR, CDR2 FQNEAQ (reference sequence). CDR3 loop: CASSLGTEGGEQYF. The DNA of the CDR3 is TGTGCCAGCAGCTTAGGGACAGAAGGTGGCGAGCAGTACTTC.

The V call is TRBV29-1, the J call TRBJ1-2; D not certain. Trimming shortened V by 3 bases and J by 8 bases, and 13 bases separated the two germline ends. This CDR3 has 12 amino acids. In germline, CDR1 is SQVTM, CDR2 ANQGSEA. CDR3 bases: TGCAGCGTTGATAGCGGAACGTGGGGCTACACCTTC. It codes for CSVDSGTWGYTF.

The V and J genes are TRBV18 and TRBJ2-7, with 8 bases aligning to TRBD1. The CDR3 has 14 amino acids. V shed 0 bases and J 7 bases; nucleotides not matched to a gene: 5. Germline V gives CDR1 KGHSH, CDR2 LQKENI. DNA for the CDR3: TGTGCCAGCTCACCACCGACAGGGGCGTGGGAGCAGTACTTC. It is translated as CASSPPTGAWEQYF.

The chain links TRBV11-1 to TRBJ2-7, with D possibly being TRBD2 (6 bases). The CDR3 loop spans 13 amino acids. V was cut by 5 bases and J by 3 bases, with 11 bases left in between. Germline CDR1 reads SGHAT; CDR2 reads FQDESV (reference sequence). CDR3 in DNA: TGTGCCAGCAGCCCAGGACTAAACTACGAGCAGTACTTC. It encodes CASSPGLNYEQYF.

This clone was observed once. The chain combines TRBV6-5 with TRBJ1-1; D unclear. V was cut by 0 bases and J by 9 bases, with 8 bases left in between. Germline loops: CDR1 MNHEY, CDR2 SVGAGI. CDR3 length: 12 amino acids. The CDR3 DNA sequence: TGTGCCAGCAGTTACTCGGGCCGACAAGCTTTCTTT. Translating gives CASSYSGRQAFF.

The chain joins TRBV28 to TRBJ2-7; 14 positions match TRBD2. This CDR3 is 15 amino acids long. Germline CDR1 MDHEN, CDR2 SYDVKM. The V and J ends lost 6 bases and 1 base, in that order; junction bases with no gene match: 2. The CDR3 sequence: CASRGLAGGSYEQYF. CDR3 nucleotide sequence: TGTGCCAGCAGAGGACTAGCGGGAGGTTCCTACGAGCAGTACTTC.

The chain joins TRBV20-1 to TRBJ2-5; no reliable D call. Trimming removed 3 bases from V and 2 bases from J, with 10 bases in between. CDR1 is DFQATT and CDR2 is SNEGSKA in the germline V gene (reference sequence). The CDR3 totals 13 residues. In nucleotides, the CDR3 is TGCAGTGCTAGTGAGAGCTTACAAGAGACCCAGTACTTC. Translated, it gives CSASESLQETQYF.

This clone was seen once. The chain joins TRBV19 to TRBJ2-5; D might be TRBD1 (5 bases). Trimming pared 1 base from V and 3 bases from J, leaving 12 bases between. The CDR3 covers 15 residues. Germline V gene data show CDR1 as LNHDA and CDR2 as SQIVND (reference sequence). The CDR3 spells CASSIGAGLKETQYF. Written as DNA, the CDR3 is TGTGCCAGTAGTATAGGGGCAGGGTTAAAAGAGACCCAGTACTTC.

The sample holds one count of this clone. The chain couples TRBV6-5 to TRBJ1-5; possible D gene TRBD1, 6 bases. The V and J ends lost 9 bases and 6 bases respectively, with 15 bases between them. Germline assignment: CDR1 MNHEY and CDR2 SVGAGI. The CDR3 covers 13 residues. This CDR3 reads CARTLRGGQPQHF. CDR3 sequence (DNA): TGTGCCAGGACCTTGAGGGGGGGTCAGCCCCAGCATTTT.

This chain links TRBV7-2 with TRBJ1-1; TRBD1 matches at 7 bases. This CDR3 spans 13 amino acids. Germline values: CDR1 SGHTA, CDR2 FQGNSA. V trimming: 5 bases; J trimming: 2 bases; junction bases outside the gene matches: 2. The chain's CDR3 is CASSRDRNTEAFF. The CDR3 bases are TGTGCCAGCAGCCGGGACAGAAACACTGAAGCTTTCTTT.

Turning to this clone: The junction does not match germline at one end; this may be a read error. The CDR3 nucleotides are TGTGCCAGCACTTTAGGCTTGAACACTGAAGCTTTCTTT. Translating it yields CASTLGLNTEAFF. The chain couples TRBV28 to TRBJ1-1; D not certain. CDR3 size: 13 residues. CDR1 and CDR2 (germline): MDHEN, SYDVKM. Filled out from reference TRBV28 and TRBJ1-1, the complete variable domain reads DVKVTQSSRYLVKRTGEKVFLECVQDMDHENMFWYRQDPGLGLRLIYFSYDVKMKEKGDIPEGYSVSREKKERFSLILESASTNQTSMYLCASTLGLNTEAFFGQGTRLTVV.

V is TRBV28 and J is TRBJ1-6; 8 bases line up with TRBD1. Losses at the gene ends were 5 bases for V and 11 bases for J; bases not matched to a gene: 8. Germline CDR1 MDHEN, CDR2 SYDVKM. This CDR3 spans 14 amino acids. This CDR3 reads CASSAGDRLTPLHF. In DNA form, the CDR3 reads TGTGCCAGCAGTGCAGGGGACAGGTTGACACCCCTCCACTTT.

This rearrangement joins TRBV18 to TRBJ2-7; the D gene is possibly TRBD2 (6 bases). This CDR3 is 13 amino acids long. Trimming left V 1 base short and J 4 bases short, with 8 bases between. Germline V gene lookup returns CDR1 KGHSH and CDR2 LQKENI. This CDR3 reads CASSPQGGYEQYF. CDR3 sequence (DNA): TGTGCCAGCTCACCACAGGGAGGTTACGAGCAGTACTTC.

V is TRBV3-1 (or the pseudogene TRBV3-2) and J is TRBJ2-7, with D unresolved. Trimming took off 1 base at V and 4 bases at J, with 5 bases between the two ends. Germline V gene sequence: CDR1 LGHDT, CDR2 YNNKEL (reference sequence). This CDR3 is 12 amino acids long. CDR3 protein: CASSQVEYEQYF. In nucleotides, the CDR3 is TGTGCCAGCAGCCAAGTAGAGTACGAGCAGTACTTC.

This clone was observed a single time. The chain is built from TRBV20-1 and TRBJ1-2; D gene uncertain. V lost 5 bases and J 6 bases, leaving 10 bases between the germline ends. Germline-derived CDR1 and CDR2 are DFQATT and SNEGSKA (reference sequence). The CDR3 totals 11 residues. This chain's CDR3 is CSAGPLDGYTF. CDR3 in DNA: TGCAGTGCTGGCCCGCTCGATGGCTACACCTTC.